The 26 T cell receptor beta chains listed next were all sequenced from one sample in a study of cytotoxic CD8 clonotypes in ibrutinib-treated CLL (dated by TCRdb to the early 2020s). What this sample's time point label stands for: roughly 25 months on ibrutinib. The library came from the immunoSEQ multiplex PCR assay. Entries here come from immuneACCESS through TCRdb and include only in-frame sequences with V and J called. Some clones fail to appear in such tables; in the studies checked, an unresolved V gene covers under half of the shortfall, and the cause of the remainder is unknown. The sample table shows about 57,000 clones, and around 60% are seen once. Together, the top ten hold 20% of the sample. The sample here was PBMCs, taken after 24 months of ibrutinib treatment. These receptors were taken from a human donor with chronic lymphocytic leukemia.

This chain connects TRBV28 to TRBJ2-5, with unresolved D. Germline V gene data show CDR1 as MDHEN and CDR2 as SYDVKM. Trimming stripped 3 bases from V and 5 bases from J, with 4 bases between. This CDR3 spans 11 amino acids. CDR3 bases: TGTGCCAGCAGTTTTGCGGAGACCCAGTACTTC. Its translation: CASSFAETQYF. Complete variable domain (other parts from reference TRBV28 and TRBJ2-5): DVKVTQSSRYLVKRTGEKVFLECVQDMDHENMFWYRQDPGLGLRLIYFSYDVKMKEKGDIPEGYSVSREKKERFSLILESASTNQTSMYLCASSFAETQYFGPGTRLLVL.

The genes are TRBV6-6 and TRBJ2-2, with TRBD1 identical over 9 bases. After removal of 6 bases from V and 4 bases from J, the junction contained 6 bases not matched to a gene. The length of the CDR3 is 15 residues. Germline loops: CDR1 MNHNY, CDR2 SVGAGI (reference sequence). CDR3 sequence: CASSPQGAPTGELFF. As DNA, the CDR3 is TGTGCCAGCAGCCCACAGGGGGCGCCCACCGGGGAGCTGTTTTTT.

The J gene is TRBJ1-1, the V gene TRBV5-5; D is possibly TRBD1 (5 bases). Germline assignment: CDR1 SGHKS and CDR2 YYEKEE (reference sequence). Trimming removed 4 bases from V and 4 bases from J, with 17 bases in between. This CDR3 has 15 residues. For the CDR3, the DNA is TGTGCCAGCAGCGTGACCTCGGGACGGATCACTGAAGCTTTCTTT. Protein sequence: CASSVTSGRITEAFF.

V is TRBV7-7 and J is TRBJ2-1, with D possibly being TRBD2 (5 bases). Germline values: CDR1 SSHAT, CDR2 FNYEAQ (reference sequence). There are 13 residues in the CDR3. V was pared by 0 bases and J by 12 bases, with 12 bases between. CDR3 sequence reads: CASSLAWAEVQFF. The CDR3, as DNA: TGTGCCAGCAGCTTAGCGTGGGCGGAGGTGCAGTTCTTC.

The V gene is TRBV19, the J gene TRBJ2-1; 7 positions agree with TRBD2. The CDR3 spans 15 residues. Unmatched junction bases numbered 6, after V lost 2 bases and J lost 5 bases. CDR1 and CDR2 (germline): LNHDA, SQIVND (reference sequence). CDR3 loop: CASSISAGVNNEQFF. The CDR3 DNA sequence: TGTGCCAGTAGTATATCGGCGGGAGTAAACAATGAGCAGTTCTTC.

CDR3 protein: CASSYSLGQETQYF. The CDR3, as DNA: TGTGCCAGCAGTTACTCGTTGGGGCAAGAGACCCAGTACTTC. V usage is TRBV6-6 and J usage is TRBJ2-5; D gene unclear. Germline lookup yields CDR1 MNHNY and CDR2 SVGAGI (reference sequence). The V gene lost 0 bases and the J gene lost 2 bases, with 7 bases spanning the gap. The CDR3 extends over 14 amino acids.

The J gene is TRBJ2-1, the V gene TRBV15; 7 bases align to TRBD1. The germline CDR1 and CDR2 sequences are LNHNV and YYDKDF (reference sequence). V shed 3 bases and J 10 bases; nucleotides not matched to a gene: 6. The CDR3 is 13 residues long. As DNA, the CDR3 is TGTGCCACCAGCAGTCTAAGGGGGCTGGAGCAGTTCTTC. As protein: CATSSLRGLEQFF.

This clone was counted a few times. The V call is TRBV5-1, the J call TRBJ1-2; D gene unclear. V lost 6 bases and J 0 bases, leaving 6 bases between the germline ends. CDR3 size: 12 residues. Germline-derived CDR1 and CDR2 are SGHRS and YFSETQ. The CDR3 nucleotides are TGCGCCAGCACCGGAGCTAACTATGGCTACACCTTC. Translating it yields CASTGANYGYTF.

J is TRBJ1-1 and V is TRBV29-1, with D hard to call. CDR3 length: 16 residues. V dropped 4 bases and J dropped 2 bases, with 20 bases sitting between them. Germline CDR1 reads SQVTM; CDR2 reads ANQGSEA. Here the CDR3 reads CSVAPGVQPFNTEAFF. The CDR3 coding sequence is TGCAGCGTTGCGCCCGGGGTACAACCTTTTAACACTGAAGCTTTCTTT.

This chain links TRBV6-6 with TRBJ1-2; 10 positions match TRBD1. The CDR3 totals 14 residues. Trimming cost V 6 bases and J 3 bases; bases outside gene matches: 4. CDR1 is MNHNY and CDR2 is SVGAGI in the germline V gene (reference sequence). The CDR3 DNA follows: TGTGCCAGCAGGGTAGGGACAGGGGACTATGGCTACACCTTC. Translated: CASRVGTGDYGYTF.

The rearrangement joins TRBV5-1 to TRBJ2-1; the D is unclear. V lost 1 base, J lost 5 bases, and 16 bases lay in between. CDR1 and CDR2 from the germline V gene are SGHRS and YFSETQ. The CDR3 has 16 amino acids. The DNA of the CDR3 is TGCGCCAGCAGCTTGTTCCAGTCCCTCGACAACAATGAGCAGTTCTTC. Protein product: CASSLFQSLDNNEQFF.

This clone was recorded at least ten times. The chain carries TRBV28 and TRBJ2-3, with D unresolved. With 3 bases removed from V and 0 bases from J, the gap between germline ends came to 10 bases. Germline lookup yields CDR1 MDHEN and CDR2 SYDVKM. The CDR3 is made up of 15 amino acids. The CDR3 DNA is TGTGCCAGCAGTTTTACGCGGCCTAGCACAGATACGCAGTATTTT. Translation gives CASSFTRPSTDTQYF. Full variable domain (missing parts from reference TRBV28 and TRBJ2-3): DVKVTQSSRYLVKRTGEKVFLECVQDMDHENMFWYRQDPGLGLRLIYFSYDVKMKEKGDIPEGYSVSREKKERFSLILESASTNQTSMYLCASSFTRPSTDTQYFGPGTRLTVL.

This clone was observed a few times. This chain connects TRBV6-4 to TRBJ2-2; D unresolved. Trimming cost V 6 bases and J 5 bases, with 7 bases left between them. The CDR3 is 12 amino acids. Germline V gives CDR1 MRHNA, CDR2 SNTAGT. Here the CDR3 DNA reads TGTGCCAGCAGCCACGGGACCGGGGAGCTGTTTTTT. The encoded protein is CASSHGTGELFF.

This clone was counted at least ten times. The gene calls are TRBV29-1 and TRBJ1-2; TRBD1 agrees at 8 bases. The germline V gene has CDR1 SQVTM and CDR2 ANQGSEA. J was trimmed by 1 base and V by 0 bases; bases with no gene match: 7. This CDR3 has 16 amino acids. CDR3: CSVEERGTGINYGYTF. The DNA of the CDR3 is TGCAGCGTTGAAGAAAGGGGGACAGGAATTAACTATGGCTACACCTTC.

The chain combines TRBV15 with TRBJ2-7; D is ambiguous. This CDR3 has 13 residues. Germline loops: CDR1 LNHNV, CDR2 YYDKDF (reference sequence). With 5 bases removed from V and 6 bases from J, the gap between germline ends came to 14 bases. CDR3 sequence reads: CATSPETPSEQYF. The CDR3 DNA sequence: TGTGCCACCAGCCCGGAAACCCCCTCCGAGCAGTACTTC.

In DNA form, the CDR3 reads TGTGCCAGCAGTTACCCCGGGAGGGGAGAACGCGGGGAGCTGTTTTTT. This encodes CASSYPGRGERGELFF. V gene TRBV6-5 combines with J gene TRBJ2-2; 8 bases agree with TRBD2. V shed 2 bases, J shed 7 bases, and the junction held 9 bases outside the gene matches. Germline CDR1 MNHEY, CDR2 SVGAGI. This CDR3 contains 16 residues.

The CDR3 DNA follows: TGTGCCAGTAGTATGGGGAGCTACACGCAGTATTTT. This gives the protein CASSMGSYTQYF. The chain carries TRBV19 and TRBJ2-3, with D perhaps TRBD2 (5 bases). Germline CDR1 and CDR2: LNHDA and SQIVND (reference sequence). The CDR3 length is 12 residues. V lost 3 bases, J lost 9 bases, and 10 bases lay in between.

This clone was recorded a few times. The V call is TRBV19, the J call TRBJ1-2, with 7 bases fitting TRBD1. The V segment lost 6 bases and the J segment 4 bases; nucleotides outside the gene matches: 5. Germline V gives CDR1 LNHDA, CDR2 SQIVND (reference sequence). The CDR3 has 13 residues. CDR3 DNA: TGTGCCAGTAGCACCGGGACAGTCTATGGCTACACCTTC. Encoded protein: CASSTGTVYGYTF. Based on the CDR3 plus reference TRBV19 and TRBJ1-2, the full variable domain is DGGITQSPKYLFRKEGQNVTLSCEQNLNHDAMYWYRQDPGQGLRLIYYSQIVNDFQKGDIAEGYSVSREKKESFPLTVTSAQKNPTAFYLCASSTGTVYGYTFGSGTRLTVV.

This rearrangement joins TRBV6-5 to TRBJ1-2; weak D call: TRBD1 (5 bases). CDR3 length: 12 amino acids. V was pared by 2 bases and J by 8 bases, with 9 bases between. CDR1 is MNHEY, CDR2 SVGAGI, per germline. The CDR3 nucleotides are TGTGCCAGCAGTTACGGGGCAGGGGGCTACACCTTC. It codes for CASSYGAGGYTF.

CDR3 in amino acids: CASSPQTGDGVLTF. The DNA for the CDR3 is TGTGCCAGCAGCCCCCAGACAGGGGATGGCGTCCTGACTTTC. The chain is built from TRBV7-8 and TRBJ2-6; TRBD1 matches 8 bases. The CDR3 is 14 amino acids. J lost 12 bases, V lost 5 bases, and 9 bases had no gene match. In germline, CDR1 is SGHVS, CDR2 FQNEAQ.

V is TRBV30 and J is TRBJ2-3, with D maybe TRBD2 (6 bases). This CDR3 has 15 amino acids. Germline values: CDR1 GTSNPN, CDR2 SVGIG (reference sequence). Trimming removed 0 bases from V and 0 bases from J, with 10 bases in between. The CDR3 bases are TGTGCCTGGAGTGTGGGTAGCGGCAGCACAGATACGCAGTATTTT. Its protein is CAWSVGSGSTDTQYF.

CDR3 residues: CASSPPGQRSYEQYF. The CDR3 DNA reads as TGTGCCAGCAGCCCCCCGGGACAGAGATCCTACGAGCAGTACTTC. The chain has TRBV7-2 and TRBJ2-7; 7 nucleotides align to TRBD1. Looked up from germline, CDR1 is SGHTA and CDR2 is FQGNSA. This CDR3 is built from 15 residues. After removal of 5 bases from V and 1 base from J, the junction contained 8 bases not matched to a gene.

This sequence joins TRBV28 and TRBJ1-4, with TRBD1 matching over 7 bases. Losses at the gene ends were 1 base for V and 8 bases for J; bases not matched to a gene: 10. This CDR3 has 16 amino acids. Germline CDR1 and CDR2: MDHEN and SYDVKM. The DNA of the CDR3 is TGTGCCAGCAGTTTATCTGACAGGGTCGGGGAGGAAAAACTGTTTTTT. This sequence encodes CASSLSDRVGEEKLFF.

V gene TRBV6-5 combines with J gene TRBJ1-5, with D uncertain. This CDR3 has 13 residues. The germline V gene encodes CDR1 MNHEY and CDR2 SVGAGI. Trimming removed 10 bases at V and 0 bases at J, with 10 bases between. CDR3 amino acids: CATKGRSNQPQHF. The CDR3 DNA reads as TGTGCCACTAAAGGACGTAGCAATCAGCCCCAGCATTTT.

Only a few counts were recorded for this clone. The V call is TRBV19, the J call TRBJ1-3; no clear D. V lost 6 bases to trimming and J lost 4 bases, with 13 bases between them. Per the germline V gene, CDR1 is LNHDA and CDR2 is SQIVND (reference sequence). The CDR3 totals 14 residues. The DNA for the CDR3 is TGTGCCAGTAGAAAAACTAAAGGGGGAAACACCATATATTTT. Its translation is CASRKTKGGNTIYF.

CDR3 loop: CASSSGQGGNIYNEQFF. The CDR3 DNA follows: TGTGCCAGCAGTTCAGGACAGGGGGGTAATATATACAATGAGCAGTTCTTC. This chain connects TRBV27 to TRBJ2-1; 10 bases fit TRBD1. This CDR3 has 17 amino acids. V lost 4 bases to trimming and J lost 4 bases; unmatched junction nucleotides: 10. From germline, CDR1 is MNHEY and CDR2 SMNVEV (reference sequence).